This is a list of T cell receptor beta chains from one sample in a study of blood T cell repertoires in COVID-19. Some clones are missing from TCRdb's copy, which holds only in-frame ones; the method was immunoSEQ multiplex PCR. This repertoire shows 270,000 or so clones, roughly 85% found once; its top ten account for about 3.4%. Sample: peripheral blood. Every receptor here comes from a woman in her late teens or twenties with acute or convalescent COVID-19. The CDR3 runs from the conserved cysteine through the conserved F or W. The D gene is left open where the match is weak. The size of a clone is reported for some rows only, either as once, few or many, or as a class for expanded clones.

D | size | J | V | DNA | CDR3
. | . | TRBJ2-3 | TRBV27 | TGTGCCAGCAGTTTATCCGACACCTACACAGATACGCAGTATTTT | CASSLSDTYTDTQYF
TRBD2 | few | TRBJ2-1 | TRBV5-6 | TGTGCCAGCACCGGGGGGGTTTCCTACAATGAGCAGTTCTTC | CASTGGVSYNEQFF
. | . | TRBJ2-1 | TRBV4-3 | TGCGCCAGCAGCCAAGAATCGGGGTGGGAGCAGTTCTTC | CASSQESGWEQFF
. | . | TRBJ2-7 | TRBV6-5 | TGTGCCAGCACTCAGGGGGGCGAGCAGTACTTC | CASTQGGEQYF
. | . | TRBJ2-3 | TRBV19 | TGTGCCAGTAGTCAGGCCCCCGATACGCAGTATTTT | CASSQAPDTQYF
. | medium-sized | TRBJ1-5 | TRBV6-5 | TGTGCCAGCAGTTTAAAACCTTCAGGGTTCAATCAGCCCCAGCATTTT | CASSLKPSGFNQPQHF
. | . | TRBJ2-1 | TRBV27 | TGTGCCAGCAGTTTCTCCGTCCTGTACAATGAGCAGTTCTTC | CASSFSVLYNEQFF
. | . | TRBJ2-7 | TRBV6-6 | TGTGCCAGCAGTTACTCATCTCAGGGCGCCATCGAGCAGTACTTC | CASSYSSQGAIEQYF
TRBD1 | once | TRBJ2-7 | TRBV19 | TGTGCCAGTAGCCCAGGGACAGGGTCCCACTACGAGCAGTACTTC | CASSPGTGSHYEQYF
. | . | TRBJ1-1 | TRBV28 | TGTGCCAGCAGTTTCCCGGGGGCTGAAGCTTTCTTT | CASSFPGAEAFF
. | . | TRBJ1-4 | TRBV19 | TGTGCCAGTAGTACCAGGGCCCCAACTAATGAAAAACTGTTTTTT | CASSTRAPTNEKLFF
TRBD1 | . | TRBJ1-5 | TRBV7-6 | TGTGCCAGCAGCTTAGAAGCAGGGACAGGGTATCAGCCCCAGCATTTT | CASSLEAGTGYQPQHF
. | . | TRBJ1-5 | TRBV6-5 | TGTGCCAGCAGACAGGGAAGCAATCAGCCCCAGCATTTT | CASRQGSNQPQHF